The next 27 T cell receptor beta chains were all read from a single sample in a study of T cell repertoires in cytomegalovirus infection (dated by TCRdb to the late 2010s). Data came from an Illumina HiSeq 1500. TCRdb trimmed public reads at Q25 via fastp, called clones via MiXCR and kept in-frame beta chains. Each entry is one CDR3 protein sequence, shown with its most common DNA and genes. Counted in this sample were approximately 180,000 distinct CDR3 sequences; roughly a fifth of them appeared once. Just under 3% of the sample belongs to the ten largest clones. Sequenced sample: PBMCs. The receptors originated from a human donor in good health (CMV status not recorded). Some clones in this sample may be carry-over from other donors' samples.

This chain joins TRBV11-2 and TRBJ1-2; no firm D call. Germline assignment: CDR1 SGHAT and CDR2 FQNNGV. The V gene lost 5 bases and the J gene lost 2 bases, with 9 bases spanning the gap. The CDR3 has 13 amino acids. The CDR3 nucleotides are TGTGCCAGCAGCCAAGACCCAAACTATGGCTACACCTTC. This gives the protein CASSQDPNYGYTF.

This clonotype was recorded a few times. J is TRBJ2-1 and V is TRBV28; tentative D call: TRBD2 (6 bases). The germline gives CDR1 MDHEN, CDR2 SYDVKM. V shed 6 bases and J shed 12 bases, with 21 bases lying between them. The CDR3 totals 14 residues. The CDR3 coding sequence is TGTGCCAGCAGCAGAGTTGGGGCTTCAGCGGGGCAGTTCTTC. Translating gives CASSRVGASAGQFF.

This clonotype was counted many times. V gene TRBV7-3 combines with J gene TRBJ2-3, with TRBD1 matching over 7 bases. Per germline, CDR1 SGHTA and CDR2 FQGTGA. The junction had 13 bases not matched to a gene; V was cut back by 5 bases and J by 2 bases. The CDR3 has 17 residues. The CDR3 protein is CASSPRLEGGFTDTQYF. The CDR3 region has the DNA TGTGCCAGCAGCCCCCGTCTGGAAGGGGGCTTCACAGATACGCAGTATTTT.

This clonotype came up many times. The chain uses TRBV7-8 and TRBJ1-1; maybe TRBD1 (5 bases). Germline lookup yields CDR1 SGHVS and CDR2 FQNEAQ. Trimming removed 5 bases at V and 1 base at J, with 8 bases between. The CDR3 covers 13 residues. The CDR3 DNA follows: TGTGCCAGCAGCGGCGGGGCGAACACTGAAGCTTTCTTT. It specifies CASSGGANTEAFF.

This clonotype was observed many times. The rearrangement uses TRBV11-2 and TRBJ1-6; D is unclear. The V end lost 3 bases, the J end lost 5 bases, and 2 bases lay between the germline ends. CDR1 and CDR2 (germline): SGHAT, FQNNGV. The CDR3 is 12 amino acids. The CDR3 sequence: CASSFNNSPLHF. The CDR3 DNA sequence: TGTGCCAGCAGCTTCAATAATTCACCCCTCCACTTT.

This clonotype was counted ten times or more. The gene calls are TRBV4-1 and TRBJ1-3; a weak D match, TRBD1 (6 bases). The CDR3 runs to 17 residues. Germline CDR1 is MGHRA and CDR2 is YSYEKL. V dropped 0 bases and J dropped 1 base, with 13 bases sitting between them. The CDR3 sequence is CASSQEPTGNSGNTIYF. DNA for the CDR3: TGCGCCAGCAGCCAAGAACCAACAGGGAATTCTGGAAACACCATATATTTT.

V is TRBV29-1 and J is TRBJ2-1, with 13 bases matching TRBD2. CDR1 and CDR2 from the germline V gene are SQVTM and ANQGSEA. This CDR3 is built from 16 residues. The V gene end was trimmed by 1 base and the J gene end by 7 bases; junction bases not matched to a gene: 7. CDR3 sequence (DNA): TGCAGCGTTGAAGGACTAGCGGGAGGCATTTGGAATGAGCAGTTCTTC. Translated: CSVEGLAGGIWNEQFF.

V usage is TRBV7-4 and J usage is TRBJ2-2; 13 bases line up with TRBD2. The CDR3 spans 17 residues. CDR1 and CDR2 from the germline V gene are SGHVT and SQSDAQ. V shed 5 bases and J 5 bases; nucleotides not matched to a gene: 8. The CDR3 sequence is CASSPRTSGRGTGELFF. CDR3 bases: TGTGCCAGCAGCCCCCGGACTAGCGGGAGAGGTACCGGGGAGCTGTTTTTT. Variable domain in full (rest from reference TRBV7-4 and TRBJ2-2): GAGVSQSPRYKVAKRGRDVALRCDSISGHVTLYWYRQTLGQGSEVLTYSQSDAQRDKSGRPSGRFSAERPERSVSTLKIQRTEQGDSAVYLCASSPRTSGRGTGELFFGEGSRLTVL.

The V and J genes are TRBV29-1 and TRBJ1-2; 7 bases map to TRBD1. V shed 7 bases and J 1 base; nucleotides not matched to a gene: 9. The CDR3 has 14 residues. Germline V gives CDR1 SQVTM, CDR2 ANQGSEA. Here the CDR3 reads CSAVDRRLNYGYTF. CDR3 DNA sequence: TGCAGCGCCGTGGACAGGCGTCTTAACTATGGCTACACCTTC. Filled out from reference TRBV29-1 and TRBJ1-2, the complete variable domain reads SAVISQKPSRDICQRGTSLTIQCQVDSQVTMMFWYRQQPGQSLTLIATANQGSEATYESGFVIDKFPISRPNLTFSTLTVSNMSPEDSSIYLCSAVDRRLNYGYTFGSGTRLTVV.

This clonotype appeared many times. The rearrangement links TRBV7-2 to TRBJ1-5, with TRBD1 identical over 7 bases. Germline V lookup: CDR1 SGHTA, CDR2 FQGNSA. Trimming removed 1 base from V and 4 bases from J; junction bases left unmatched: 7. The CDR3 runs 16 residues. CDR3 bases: TGTGCCAGCAGCTTAGATTCGACAGGGCGTAATCAGCCCCAGCATTTT. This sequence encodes CASSLDSTGRNQPQHF.

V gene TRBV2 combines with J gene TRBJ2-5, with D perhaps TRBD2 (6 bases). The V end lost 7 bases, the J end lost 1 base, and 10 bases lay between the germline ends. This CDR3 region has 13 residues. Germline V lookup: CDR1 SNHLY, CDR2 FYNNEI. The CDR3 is CASNGGRQETQYF. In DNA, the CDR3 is TGTGCCAGCAACGGGGGACGCCAAGAGACCCAGTACTTC.

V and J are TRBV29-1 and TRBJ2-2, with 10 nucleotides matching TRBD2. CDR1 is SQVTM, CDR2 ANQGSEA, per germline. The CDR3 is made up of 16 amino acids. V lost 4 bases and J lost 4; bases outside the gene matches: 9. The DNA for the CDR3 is TGCAGCGTTGTGAGCGGGAGGGCCGGGAGCACCGGGGAGCTGTTTTTT. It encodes CSVVSGRAGSTGELFF.

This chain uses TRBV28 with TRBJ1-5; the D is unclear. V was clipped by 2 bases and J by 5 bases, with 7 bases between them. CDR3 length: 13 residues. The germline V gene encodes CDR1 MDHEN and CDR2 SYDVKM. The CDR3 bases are TGTGCCAGCAGTTTAAGCAGCTATCAGCCCCAGCATTTT. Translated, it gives CASSLSSYQPQHF.

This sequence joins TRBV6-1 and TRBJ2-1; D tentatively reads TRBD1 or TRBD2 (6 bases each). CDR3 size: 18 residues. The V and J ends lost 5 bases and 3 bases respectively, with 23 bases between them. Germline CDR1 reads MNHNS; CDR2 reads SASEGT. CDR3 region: CASSRGATSGQIYNEQFF. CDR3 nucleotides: TGTGCCAGCAGTCGCGGGGCAACAAGCGGACAGATCTACAATGAGCAGTTCTTC.

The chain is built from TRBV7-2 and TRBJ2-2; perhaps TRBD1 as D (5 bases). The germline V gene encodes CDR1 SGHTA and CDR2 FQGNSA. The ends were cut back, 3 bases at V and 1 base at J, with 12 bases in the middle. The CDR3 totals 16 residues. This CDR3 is CASSLMGRLNTGELFF. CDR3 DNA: TGTGCCAGCAGCTTGATGGGGCGATTGAACACCGGGGAGCTGTTTTTT.

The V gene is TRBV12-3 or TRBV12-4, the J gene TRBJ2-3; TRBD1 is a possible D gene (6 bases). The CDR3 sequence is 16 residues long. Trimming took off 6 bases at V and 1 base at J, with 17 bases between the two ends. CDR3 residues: CASSAGGGPGTDTQYF. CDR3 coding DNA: TGTGCCAGCAGCGCTGGTGGGGGCCCGGGCACAGATACGCAGTATTTT.

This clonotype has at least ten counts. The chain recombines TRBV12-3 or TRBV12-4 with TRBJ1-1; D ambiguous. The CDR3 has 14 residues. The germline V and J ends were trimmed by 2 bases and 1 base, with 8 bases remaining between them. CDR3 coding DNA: TGTGCCAGCAGTTTATCGGGAAGGAACACTGAAGCTTTCTTT. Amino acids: CASSLSGRNTEAFF.

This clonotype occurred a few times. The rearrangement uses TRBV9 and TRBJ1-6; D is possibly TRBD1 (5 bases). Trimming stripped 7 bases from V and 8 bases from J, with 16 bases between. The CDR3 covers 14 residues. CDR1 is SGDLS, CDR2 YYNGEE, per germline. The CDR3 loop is CASGGSRADSPLHF. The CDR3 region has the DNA TGTGCCAGCGGCGGGTCCAGGGCTGATTCACCCCTCCACTTT.

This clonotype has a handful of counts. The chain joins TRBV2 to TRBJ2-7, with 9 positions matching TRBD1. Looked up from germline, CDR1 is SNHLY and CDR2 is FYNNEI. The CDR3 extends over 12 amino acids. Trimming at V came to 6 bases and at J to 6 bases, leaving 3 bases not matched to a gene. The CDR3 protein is CASSLQGAEQYF. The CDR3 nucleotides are TGTGCCAGCAGCTTACAGGGGGCCGAGCAGTACTTC.

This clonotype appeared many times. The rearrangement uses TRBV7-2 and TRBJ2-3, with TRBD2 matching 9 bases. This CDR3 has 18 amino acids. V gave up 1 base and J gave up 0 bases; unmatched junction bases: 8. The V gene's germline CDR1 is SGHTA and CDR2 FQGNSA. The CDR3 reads CASSLVPLAGPSTDTQYF. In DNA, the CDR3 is TGTGCCAGCAGCTTAGTCCCCCTAGCGGGGCCTAGCACAGATACGCAGTATTTT. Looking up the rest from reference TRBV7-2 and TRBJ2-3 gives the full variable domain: GAGVSQSPSNKVTEKGKDVELRCDPISGHTALYWYRQSLGQGLEFLIYFQGNSAPDKSGLPSDRFSAERTGGSVSTLTIQRTQQEDSAVYLCASSLVPLAGPSTDTQYFGPGTRLTVL.

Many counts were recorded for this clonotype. This CDR3 is CASSDRWNTGELFF. The CDR3 DNA reads TGTGCCAGCAGTGACAGGTGGAACACCGGGGAGCTGTTTTTT. This rearrangement joins TRBV2 to TRBJ2-2; D ambiguous. V was trimmed by 3 bases and J by 1 base, leaving 6 bases between them. This CDR3 comprises 14 residues. Germline loops: CDR1 SNHLY, CDR2 FYNNEI.

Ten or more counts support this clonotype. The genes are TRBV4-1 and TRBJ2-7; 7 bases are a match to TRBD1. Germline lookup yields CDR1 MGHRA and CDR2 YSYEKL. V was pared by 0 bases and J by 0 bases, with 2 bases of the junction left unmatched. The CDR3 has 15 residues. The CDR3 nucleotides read TGCGCCAGCAGCCAAGAAGCAGGGGGCTCCTACGAGCAGTACTTC. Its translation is CASSQEAGGSYEQYF.

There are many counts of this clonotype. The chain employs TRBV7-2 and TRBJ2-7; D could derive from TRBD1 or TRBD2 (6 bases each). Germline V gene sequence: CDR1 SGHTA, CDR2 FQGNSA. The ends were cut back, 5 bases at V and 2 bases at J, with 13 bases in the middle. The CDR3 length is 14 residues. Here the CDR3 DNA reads TGTGCCAGCAGCCCGGGGGCAATTACCTACGAGCAGTACTTC. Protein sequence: CASSPGAITYEQYF.

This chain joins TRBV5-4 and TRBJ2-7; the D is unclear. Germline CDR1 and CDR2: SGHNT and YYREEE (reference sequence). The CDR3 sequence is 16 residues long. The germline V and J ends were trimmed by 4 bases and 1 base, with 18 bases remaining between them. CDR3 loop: CASSEGLIGISYEQYF. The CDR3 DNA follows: TGTGCCAGCAGCGAAGGATTAATCGGAATATCCTACGAGCAGTACTTC.

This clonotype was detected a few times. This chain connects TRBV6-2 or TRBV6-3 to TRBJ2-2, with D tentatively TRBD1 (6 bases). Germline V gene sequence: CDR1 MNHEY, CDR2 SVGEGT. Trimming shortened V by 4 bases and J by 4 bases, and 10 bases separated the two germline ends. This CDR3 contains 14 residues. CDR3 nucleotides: TGTGCCAGCAGTTCCACAGGGAGCACCGGGGAGCTGTTTTTT. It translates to CASSSTGSTGELFF.

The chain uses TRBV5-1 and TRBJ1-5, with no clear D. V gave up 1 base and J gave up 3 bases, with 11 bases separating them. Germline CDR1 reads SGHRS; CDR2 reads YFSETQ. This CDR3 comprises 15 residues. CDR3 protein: CASSLLGENNQPQHF. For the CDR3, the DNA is TGCGCCAGCAGCTTGTTGGGTGAGAACAATCAGCCCCAGCATTTT.

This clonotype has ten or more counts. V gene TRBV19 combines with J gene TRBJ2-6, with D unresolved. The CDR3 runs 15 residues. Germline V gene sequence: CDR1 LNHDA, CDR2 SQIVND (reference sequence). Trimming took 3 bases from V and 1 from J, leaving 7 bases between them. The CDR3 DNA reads TGTGCCAGTAGTATCACGCGATCTGGGGCCAACGTCCTGACTTTC. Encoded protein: CASSITRSGANVLTF.